The clone carrying this TCR beta chain was detected many times. The target antigen is unknown. The data were obtained in a study of CD8 T cells in ankylosing spondylitis. Broader study findings: Made up of about eight highly homologous variants, a TCR beta motif appeared characteristic of ankylosing spondylitis blood. In ankylosing spondylitis patients, matched synovial fluid reportedly showed significant enrichment of disease-linked clones. Clones that were linked to disease were CD8+ and were relatively rare in peripheral blood.

With molecular barcodes, quantitative 5'-RACE was used to make the TCR beta libraries. TCRdb processed the 5' RACE reads anew with MiXCR; each CDR3 protein has one entry. The sample holds over 95,000 distinct CDR3 sequences; about 7.7% are singletons and the top ten take nearly 10%. The source is a male donor with ankylosing spondylitis or in good health (not recorded which). The specimen was blood, either unsorted or a sorted T cell fraction (not recorded which).

Written as DNA, the CDR3 is TGTGCCACCAGTGAAGCCCGACAGGGAAACACCGGGGAGCTGTTTTTT. Translating gives CATSEARQGNTGELFF. The rearrangement links TRBV24-1 to TRBJ2-2; 7 nucleotides align to TRBD1. V shed 4 bases, J shed 2 bases, and the junction held 6 bases outside the gene matches. This CDR3 is built from 16 residues. CDR1 KGHDR and CDR2 SFDVKD come from the germline V gene.